Listed here are 21 T cell receptor beta chains from one sample, sequenced in a study of cytomegalovirus exposure and HLA in healthy donors. PCR employed 60 Vbeta and 13 Jbeta primers. Only in-frame clones appear in the TCRdb table, and some are missing; sequencing was by immunoSEQ multiplex PCR. Altogether tens of thousands of clones are present, approximately 71% being singletons, with the ten largest covering 2% to 2.5%. Sequenced material: PBMCs. The receptor source for this set is a man between 35 and 55 years old in good health and CMV-seronegative.

This clone was found a few times. This sequence joins TRBV7-3 and TRBJ2-2, with 7 bases aligning to TRBD1. The V and J ends lost 4 bases and 4 bases, in that order; junction bases with no gene match: 6. The CDR3 totals 15 residues. The germline V gene has CDR1 SGHTA and CDR2 FQGTGA. CDR3 amino acids: CASSSQGFGTGELFF. In DNA, the CDR3 is TGTGCCAGCAGCTCACAGGGGTTCGGCACCGGGGAGCTGTTTTTT.

This chain joins TRBV6-5 and TRBJ1-1, with D possibly matching TRBD1 (6 bases). V was clipped by 4 bases and J by 0 bases, with 12 bases between them. The CDR3 sequence is 15 residues long. CDR1 and CDR2 from the germline V gene are MNHEY and SVGAGI. This CDR3 reads CASSSLGTLNTEAFF. Written as DNA, the CDR3 is TGTGCCAGCAGTTCCTTAGGGACACTGAACACTGAAGCTTTCTTT.

The J gene is TRBJ2-7, the V gene TRBV5-1, with 7 positions matching TRBD1. Germline-derived CDR1 and CDR2 are SGHRS and YFSETQ. The CDR3 sequence is 15 residues long. Losses at the gene ends were 4 bases for V and 3 bases for J; bases not matched to a gene: 10. In DNA, the CDR3 is TGCGCCAGCAGCCCCCTTCCGGGACAGAGCTACGAGCAGTACTTC. This codes for CASSPLPGQSYEQYF.

The chain couples TRBV15 to TRBJ2-7; 7 positions agree with TRBD2. V gave up 2 bases and J gave up 3 bases; unmatched junction bases: 7. The CDR3 is made up of 15 amino acids. Germline CDR1 is LNHNV and CDR2 is YYDKDF (reference sequence). The CDR3 loop is CATSRSGGRLYEQYF. CDR3 nucleotide sequence: TGTGCCACCAGCAGATCGGGGGGTCGACTCTACGAGCAGTACTTC.

The chain carries TRBV5-6 and TRBJ2-7; D not resolved. Germline CDR1 is SGHDT and CDR2 is YYEEEE. Trimming removed 0 bases at V and 3 bases at J, with 10 bases between. This CDR3 has 14 amino acids. The CDR3 spells CASSLGQPYYEQYF. The CDR3, as DNA: TGTGCCAGCAGCTTGGGACAACCTTACTACGAGCAGTACTTC.

This clone came up a few times. CDR3 in DNA: TGTGCCAGCAGCTTGGCGAACTATGGCTACACCTTC. Residues: CASSLANYGYTF. This chain joins TRBV5-8 and TRBJ1-2; no firm D call. The CDR3 has 12 amino acids. Trimming shortened V by 0 bases and J by 2 bases, and 2 bases separated the two germline ends. CDR1 is SGHTS and CDR2 is YDEGEE in the germline V gene.

The CDR3 DNA reads TGTGCCAGCAGCTCAACCCCCGGGGGATTAGGGGAGCTGTTTTTT. Amino acids: CASSSTPGGLGELFF. V gene TRBV7-3 combines with J gene TRBJ2-2; tentatively, D is TRBD2 (6 bases). Trimming left V 4 bases short and J 8 bases short, with 17 bases between. Per germline, CDR1 SGHTA and CDR2 FQGTGA. The CDR3 totals 15 residues.

J is TRBJ1-4 and V is TRBV5-4; D remains unclear. V was pared by 3 bases and J by 0 bases, with 3 bases between. The CDR3 runs 13 residues. The germline V gene encodes CDR1 SGHNT and CDR2 YYREEE (reference sequence). CDR3 sequence reads: CASSSATNEKLFF. The CDR3 coding sequence is TGTGCCAGCAGCTCAGCAACTAATGAAAAACTGTTTTTT. Combining the CDR3 with reference TRBV5-4 and TRBJ1-4 gives the whole variable domain ETGVTQSPTHLIKTRGQQVTLRCSSQSGHNTVSWYQQALGQGPQFIFQYYREEENGRGNFPPRFSGLQFPNYSSELNVNALELDDSALYLCASSSATNEKLFFGSGTQLSVL.

There are a few counts of this clone. This CDR3 reads CASSYTPAGMDEKLFF. CDR3 sequence (DNA): TGTGCCAGCAGTTACACCCCGGCAGGGATGGATGAAAAACTGTTTTTT. This chain uses TRBV6-6 with TRBJ1-4; weak D call: TRBD1 (5 bases). This CDR3 is built from 16 residues. The germline V gene encodes CDR1 MNHNY and CDR2 SVGAGI (reference sequence). V was cut by 2 bases and J by 6 bases, with 16 bases left in between.

DNA for the CDR3: TGTGCCTGGAGCGACTATGGGTTGGTGAGCTACACCTTC. It is translated as CAWSDYGLVSYTF. The V gene is TRBV30, the J gene TRBJ1-2; D gene ambiguous. V was cut by 3 bases and J by 9 bases, with 17 bases left in between. Germline values: CDR1 GTSNPN, CDR2 SVGIG (reference sequence). This CDR3 contains 13 residues.

The chain recombines TRBV27 with TRBJ2-7, with no clear D. The germline V gene encodes CDR1 MNHEY and CDR2 SMNVEV (reference sequence). With 1 base removed from V and 0 bases from J, the gap between germline ends came to 4 bases. CDR3 size: 13 residues. CDR3 residues: CASSLLFSYEQYF. CDR3 nucleotides: TGTGCCAGCAGTTTATTATTCTCCTACGAGCAGTACTTC.

There are a few counts of this clone. This sequence joins TRBV5-8 and TRBJ2-7; 9 nucleotides match TRBD1. The ends lost 7 bases at V and 5 bases at J; junction bases unmatched: 7. The CDR3 has 13 amino acids. Germline CDR1 and CDR2: SGHTS and YDEGEE. CDR3 sequence reads: CASPGTGQNEQYF. CDR3 DNA: TGTGCCAGCCCCGGGACAGGGCAAAACGAGCAGTACTTC.

This clone appeared a few times. The chain combines TRBV19 with TRBJ1-1, with TRBD1 identical over 10 bases. The CDR3 is made up of 18 amino acids. The V segment lost 5 bases and the J segment 4 bases; nucleotides outside the gene matches: 16. The germline V gene encodes CDR1 LNHDA and CDR2 SQIVND (reference sequence). The CDR3 DNA follows: TGTGCCAGTAGTGGTTATTCGACAGGGGGCGCTCGGATCACTGAAGCTTTCTTT. Its translation: CASSGYSTGGARITEAFF.

The chain's CDR3 is CASSLAGGTSEQYF. In DNA form, the CDR3 reads TGTGCCAGTAGTCTAGCGGGGGGAACAAGCGAGCAGTACTTC. This chain connects TRBV19 to TRBJ2-7, with 11 bases lining up with TRBD2. V shed 5 bases and J 6 bases; nucleotides not matched to a gene: 6. The CDR3 totals 14 residues. Germline assignment: CDR1 LNHDA and CDR2 SQIVND (reference sequence).

The V and J genes are TRBV5-6 and TRBJ2-1; TRBD2 might be the D (5 bases). The V gene lost 2 bases and the J gene lost 4 bases, with 10 bases spanning the gap. The length of the CDR3 is 14 residues. The V gene's germline CDR1 is SGHDT and CDR2 YYEEEE. The CDR3 nucleotides read TGTGCCAGCAGCTTCCCGGGATTTTACAATGAGCAGTTCTTC. Its protein is CASSFPGFYNEQFF.

This clone was observed a handful of times. The chain links TRBV4-2 to TRBJ1-1; D is uncertain. The V gene's germline CDR1 is LGHNA and CDR2 YNFKEQ. This CDR3 has 16 amino acids. V lost 4 bases to trimming and J lost 3 bases, with 18 bases between them. CDR3 in DNA: TGTGCCAGCAGCCGAAGGTGGGAGGGAGGAGACACTGAAGCTTTCTTT. Residues: CASSRRWEGGDTEAFF.

The chain combines TRBV18 with TRBJ1-1; 7 positions agree with TRBD1. The CDR3 totals 16 residues. The ends lost 1 base at V and 0 bases at J; junction bases unmatched: 5. CDR1 KGHSH and CDR2 LQKENI come from the germline V gene. This CDR3 is CASSPQGATMNTEAFF. DNA for the CDR3: TGTGCCAGCTCACCACAGGGGGCCACAATGAACACTGAAGCTTTCTTT. Drawing the rest from reference TRBV18 and TRBJ1-1, the complete variable domain is NAGVMQNPRHLVRRRGQEARLRCSPMKGHSHVYWYRQLPEEGLKFMVYLQKENIIDESGMPKERFSAEFPKEGPSILRIQQVVRGDSAAYFCASSPQGATMNTEAFFGQGTRLTVV.

The chain is built from TRBV2 and TRBJ1-1, with D hard to call. Trimming shortened V by 0 bases and J by 0 bases, and 5 bases separated the two germline ends. From germline, CDR1 is SNHLY and CDR2 FYNNEI. CDR3 length equals 14 residues. The CDR3 here is CASSEAGVNTEAFF. CDR3 bases: TGTGCCAGCAGTGAAGCCGGGGTGAACACTGAAGCTTTCTTT.

V usage is TRBV19 and J usage is TRBJ1-2; the D gene is possibly TRBD1 (6 bases). This CDR3 spans 16 amino acids. Per the germline V gene, CDR1 is LNHDA and CDR2 is SQIVND (reference sequence). Trimming took 0 bases from V and 0 from J, leaving 11 bases between them. The CDR3 is CASSIDGQSANYGYTF. In nucleotides, the CDR3 is TGTGCCAGTAGTATAGATGGACAGTCAGCTAACTATGGCTACACCTTC.

The chain combines TRBV6-1 with TRBJ2-7, with TRBD2 identical over 14 bases. Trimming took 4 bases from V and 7 from J; bases not matched to a gene: 3. The CDR3 runs to 14 residues. Germline CDR1 MNHNS, CDR2 SASEGT. The CDR3: CASSVRTSGGEQYF. In nucleotides, the CDR3 is TGTGCCAGCAGTGTACGGACTAGCGGGGGGGAGCAGTACTTC.

V usage is TRBV2 and J usage is TRBJ1-1; no reliable D call. This CDR3 has 13 amino acids. Germline V gene sequence: CDR1 SNHLY, CDR2 FYNNEI. V was clipped by 7 bases and J by 1 base, with 10 bases between them. CDR3 sequence reads: CASTSQENTEAFF. In DNA form, the CDR3 reads TGTGCCAGCACGAGTCAGGAGAACACTGAAGCTTTCTTT. The full variable domain, rest sourced from reference TRBV2 and TRBJ1-1, is EPEVTQTPSHQVTQMGQEVILRCVPISNHLYFYWYRQILGQKVEFLVSFYNNEISEKSEIFDDQFSVERPDGSNFTLKIRSTKLEDSAMYFCASTSQENTEAFFGQGTRLTVV.